The entry below describes one T cell receptor (beta chain). This entry belongs to a study of radiation and T cells in renal cell carcinoma. Treatment: 15 Gy SBRT to primary tumor, nephrectomy 4 weeks later. This renal cell carcinoma was of the clear cell type. Clones were read by immunoSEQ multiplex PCR, and TCRdb kept only the in-frame ones, dropping some. Of about 12,000 clones listed, 30% to 40% are singletons. Germline CDR1 and CDR2: LGHNA and YSLEER. CDR3 length equals 16 residues. The V gene lost 2 bases and the J gene lost 7 bases, with 20 bases spanning the gap. Material: tumor tissue, obtained from a patient whose treatment included radiotherapy and nephrectomy. The clonotype originates from a man aged 55-75 years with renal cell carcinoma. This chain uses TRBV4-3 with TRBJ1-1; D remains unclear. CDR3 sequence (DNA): TGCGCCAGCAGCCAATTACCGGCTACCGGTCTGGGTGAAGCTTTCTTT. This sequence encodes CASSQLPATGLGEAFF.